What follows is one TCR beta chain and its context. In the authors' workflow: Nucleated cell counts were estimated from reference gene primer amplification. Here immunoSEQ multiplex PCR was the method, and the copy in TCRdb shows in-frame clones only, minus some. V and J calls and clone size are given by that table; D and trimming were obtained from the DNA. This sample has just over 250,000 clones, with roughly 86% found just once. The germline V gene encodes CDR1 SNHLY and CDR2 FYNNEI. The CDR3 contains 13 residues. V was clipped by 3 bases and J by 4 bases, with 7 bases between them. The data stem from a study of blood T cell repertoires in COVID-19. About the study: Acute-phase and convalescent COVID-19 samples originated in the United States, Italy and Spain. In each case, the material was cDNA or gDNA derived from T cells, B-cell-depleted T cells, or PBMCs.

The rearrangement uses TRBV2 and TRBJ1-3, with D perhaps matching TRBD1 (5 bases). Sequencing was carried out using peripheral blood. This receptor was taken from a woman in her 50s with acute or convalescent COVID-19. The CDR3 DNA sequence: TGTGCCAGCAGTGACAGGGTCGGAAACACCATATATTTT. The encoded protein is CASSDRVGNTIYF.